This T cell receptor beta chain appears in the sequencing data of a study of CD8+ T cells in alopecia areata. About the study: Treatment of the treated patients consisted of oral tofacitinib, 5 to 10 mg twice daily.

cDNA prepared by RNA extraction and subsequent reverse transcription served as the template for sequencing. Sequenced by immunoSEQ multiplex PCR; TCRdb stores in-frame clones only, minus some. The sample has around 120,000 clones; over 55% are singletons. The CDR3 runs to 16 residues. Trimming left V 2 bases short and J 5 bases short, with 16 bases between. As for treatment: oral pan-JAK inhibitor, 5-10 mg twice daily. Samples from alopecia areata patients were lesional scalp punch biopsies and peripheral blood. A FACSAria was used to sort CD4+ and CD8+ T cells. These cells came from PBMCs. The V call is TRBV23-1, the J call TRBJ2-1; D is uncertain. TRBV23-1 is an ORF; its function is uncertain. Sequences were derived from CD4+ T cells sorted from blood, sampled at week 4, from a patient treated with tofacitinib. This receptor was identified in a human donor with alopecia areata. The CDR3 bases are TGCGCCAGCAGTCAAGGACGAGGAGCTCCAAACAATGAGCAGTTCTTC. This gives the protein CASSQGRGAPNNEQFF.